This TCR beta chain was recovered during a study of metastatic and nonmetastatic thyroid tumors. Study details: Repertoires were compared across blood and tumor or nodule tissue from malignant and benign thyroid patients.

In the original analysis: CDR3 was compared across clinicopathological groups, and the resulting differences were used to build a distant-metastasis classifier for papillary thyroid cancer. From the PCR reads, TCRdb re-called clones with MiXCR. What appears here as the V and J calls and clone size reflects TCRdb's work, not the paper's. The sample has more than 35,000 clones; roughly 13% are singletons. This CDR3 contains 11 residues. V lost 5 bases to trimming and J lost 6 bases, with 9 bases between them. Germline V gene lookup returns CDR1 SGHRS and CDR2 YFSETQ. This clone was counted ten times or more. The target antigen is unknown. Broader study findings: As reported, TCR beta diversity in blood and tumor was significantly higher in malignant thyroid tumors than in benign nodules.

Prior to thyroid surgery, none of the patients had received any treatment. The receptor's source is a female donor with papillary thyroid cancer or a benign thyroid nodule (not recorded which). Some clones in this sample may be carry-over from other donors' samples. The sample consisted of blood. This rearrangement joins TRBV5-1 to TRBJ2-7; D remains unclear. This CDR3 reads CASSQDLEQYF. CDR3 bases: TGCGCCAGCAGTCAGGACCTCGAGCAGTACTTC.